The present TCR beta chain was sequenced within a study of blood T cell repertoires in COVID-19. Study-level background: Sites across the United States, Italy and Spain contributed samples from acute and convalescent COVID-19.

This clone was counted between two and nine times. Individuals drawn from around 25 US areas were about 18 to 90 years old. Profiling relied on immunoSEQ multiplex PCR, and the TCRdb table lists in-frame clones only, not all of them. Among fewer than 350,000 clones listed, roughly 85% were seen once. The TCR originated in a woman under 40 who had been exposed to COVID-19. The material sequenced was PBMCs or T cells enriched from blood (not recorded which).

The CDR3 reads CASSIPSSGNTIYF. In DNA, the CDR3 is TGTGCCAGCAGTATTCCGAGCTCTGGAAACACCATATATTTT. The chain combines TRBV28 with TRBJ1-3; no definite D call. The CDR3 has 14 residues. Germline lookup yields CDR1 MDHEN and CDR2 SYDVKM. V was shortened by 5 bases and J by 0 bases, with 8 bases between the two germline ends. Filled out from reference TRBV28 and TRBJ1-3, the complete variable domain reads DVKVTQSSRYLVKRTGEKVFLECVQDMDHENMFWYRQDPGLGLRLIYFSYDVKMKEKGDIPEGYSVSREKKERFSLILESASTNQTSMYLCASSIPSSGNTIYFGEGSWLTVV.